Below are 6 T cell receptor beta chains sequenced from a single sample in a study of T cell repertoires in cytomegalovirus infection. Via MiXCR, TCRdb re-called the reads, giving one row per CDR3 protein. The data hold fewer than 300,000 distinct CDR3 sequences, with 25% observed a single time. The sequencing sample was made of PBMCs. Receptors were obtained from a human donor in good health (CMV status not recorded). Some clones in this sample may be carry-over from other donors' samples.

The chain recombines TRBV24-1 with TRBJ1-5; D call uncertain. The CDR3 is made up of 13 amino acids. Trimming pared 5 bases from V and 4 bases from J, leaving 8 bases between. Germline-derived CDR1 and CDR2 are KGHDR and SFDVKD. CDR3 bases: TGTGCCACCAGTGGACGGCCTAATCAGCCCCAGCATTTT. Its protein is CATSGRPNQPQHF.

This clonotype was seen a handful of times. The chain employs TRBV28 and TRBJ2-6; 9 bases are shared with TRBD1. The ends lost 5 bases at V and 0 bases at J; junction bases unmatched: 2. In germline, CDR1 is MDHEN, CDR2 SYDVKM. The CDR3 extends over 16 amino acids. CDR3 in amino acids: CASSRQGVSGANVLTF. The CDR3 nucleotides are TGTGCCAGCAGTAGACAGGGGGTCTCTGGGGCCAACGTCCTGACTTTC.

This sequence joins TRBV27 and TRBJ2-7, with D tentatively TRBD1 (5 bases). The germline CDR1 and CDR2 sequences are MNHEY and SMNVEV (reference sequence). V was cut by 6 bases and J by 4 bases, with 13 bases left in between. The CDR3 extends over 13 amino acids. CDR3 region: CASRPTNRYEQYF. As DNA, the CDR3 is TGTGCCAGCAGACCGACCAACAGGTACGAGCAGTACTTC.

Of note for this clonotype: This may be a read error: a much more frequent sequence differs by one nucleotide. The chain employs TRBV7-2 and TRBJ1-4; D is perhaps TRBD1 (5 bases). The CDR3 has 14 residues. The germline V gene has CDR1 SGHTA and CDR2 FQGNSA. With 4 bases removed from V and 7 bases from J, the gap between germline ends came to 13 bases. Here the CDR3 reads CASSYGYQGEKLFF. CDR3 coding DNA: TGTGCCAGCAGCTATGGATACCAGGGTGAAAAACTGTTTTTT.

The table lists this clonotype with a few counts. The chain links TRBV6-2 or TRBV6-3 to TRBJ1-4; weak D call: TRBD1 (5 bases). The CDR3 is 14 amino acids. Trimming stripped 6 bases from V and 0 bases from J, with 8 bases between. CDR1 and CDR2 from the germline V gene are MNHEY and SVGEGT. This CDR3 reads CASSQTATNEKLFF. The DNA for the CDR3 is TGTGCCAGCAGCCAGACAGCAACTAATGAAAAACTGTTTTTT.

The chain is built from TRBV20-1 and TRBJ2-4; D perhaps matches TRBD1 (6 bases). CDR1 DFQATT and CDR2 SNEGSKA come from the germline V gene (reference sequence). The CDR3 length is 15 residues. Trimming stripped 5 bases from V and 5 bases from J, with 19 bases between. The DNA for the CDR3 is TGCAGTGCTCCAAAACTCAGGGGTTTTGAAAACATTCAGTACTTC. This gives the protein CSAPKLRGFENIQYF.